This T cell receptor beta chain was captured by sequencing in a study of graft-versus-host responses after intestinal transplantation. The germline gives CDR1 LNHDA, CDR2 SQIVND (reference sequence). The V end was cut by 2 bases, the J end by 3 bases, with 16 bases between. The CDR3 is 16 residues long. The assay was immunoSEQ multiplex PCR, and TCRdb's table has in-frame clones only and misses some. The sample lists about 97,000 clones; roughly 91% were seen once. Turning to this clone: No antigen is known for it.

Sequencing was performed on unstimulated CD4+ T cells sorted from spleen or lymph node cells, taken before transplant. The receptor's source is a human donor who was the organ donor for an intestinal transplant. This sequence joins TRBV19 and TRBJ1-1; tentatively, D is TRBD1 (6 bases). CDR3 protein: CASSILQGMGHTEAFF. DNA of the CDR3: TGTGCCAGTAGTATACTGCAGGGGATGGGTCACACTGAAGCTTTCTTT.